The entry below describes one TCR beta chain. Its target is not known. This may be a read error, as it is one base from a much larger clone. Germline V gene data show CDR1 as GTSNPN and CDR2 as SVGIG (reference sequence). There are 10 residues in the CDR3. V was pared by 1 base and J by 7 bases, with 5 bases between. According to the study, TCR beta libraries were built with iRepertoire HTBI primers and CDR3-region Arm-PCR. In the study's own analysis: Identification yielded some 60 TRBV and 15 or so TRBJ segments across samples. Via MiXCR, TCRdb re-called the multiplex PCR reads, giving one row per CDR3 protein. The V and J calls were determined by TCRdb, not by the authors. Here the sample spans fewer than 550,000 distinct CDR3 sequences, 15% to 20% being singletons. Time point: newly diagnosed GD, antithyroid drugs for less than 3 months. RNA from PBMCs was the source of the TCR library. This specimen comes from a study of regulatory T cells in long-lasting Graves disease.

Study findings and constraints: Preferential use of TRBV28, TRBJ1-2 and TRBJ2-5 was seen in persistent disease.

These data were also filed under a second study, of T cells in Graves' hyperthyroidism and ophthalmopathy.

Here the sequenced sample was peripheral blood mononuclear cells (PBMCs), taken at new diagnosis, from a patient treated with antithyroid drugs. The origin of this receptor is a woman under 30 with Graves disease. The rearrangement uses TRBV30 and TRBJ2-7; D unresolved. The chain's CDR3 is CAWSDHEQYF. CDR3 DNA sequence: TGTGCCTGGAGTGACCATGAGCAGTACTTC.